Each of the 7 T cell receptor beta chains below was sequenced from the same sample in a study of cytomegalovirus exposure and HLA in healthy donors. Primers: 60 Vbeta forward and 13 Jbeta reverse. The table came from immunoSEQ multiplex PCR; TCRdb's copy has only in-frame clones and leaves some out. Here the sample table reports about 130,000 clones. Sequencing was performed on PBMCs. These receptors came from a woman in her thirties or forties in good health and CMV-seropositive.

The V and J genes are TRBV29-1 and TRBJ2-3; 8 nucleotides align to TRBD2. Unmatched junction bases numbered 9, after V lost 4 bases and J lost 6 bases. The germline V gene encodes CDR1 SQVTM and CDR2 ANQGSEA. CDR3 length equals 14 residues. CDR3 DNA sequence: TGCAGCGTTGGAGGAACGGGAGGGCTTGATACGCAGTATTTT. It codes for CSVGGTGGLDTQYF.

The chain is built from TRBV9 and TRBJ2-2; TRBD1 might be the D (6 bases). The length of the CDR3 is 14 residues. Trimming shortened V by 3 bases and J by 8 bases, and 14 bases separated the two germline ends. CDR1 is SGDLS and CDR2 is YYNGEE in the germline V gene. Here the CDR3 DNA reads TGTGCCAGCAGCGGAGATGGGGGCGCAGGGGAGCTGTTTTTT. Translation gives CASSGDGGAGELFF.

The V gene is TRBV30, the J gene TRBJ2-1; D is perhaps TRBD2 (5 bases). Deletions cut 4 bases from V and 10 bases from J, with 14 bases between. The CDR3 spans 12 residues. Germline assignment: CDR1 GTSNPN and CDR2 SVGIG (reference sequence). CDR3 nucleotides: TGTGCCTGGAAACTAGTTTCGGAGGAGCAGTTCTTC. It is translated as CAWKLVSEEQFF.

The rearrangement links TRBV28 to TRBJ1-2; 10 nucleotides line up with TRBD1. CDR3 length: 16 residues. Per the germline V gene, CDR1 is MDHEN and CDR2 is SYDVKM. Trimming cost V 3 bases and J 4 bases; bases outside gene matches: 8. The CDR3 coding sequence is TGTGCCAGCAGTTTGGGACAGGGGAGTATAGGCTATGGCTACACCTTC. This sequence encodes CASSLGQGSIGYGYTF.

CDR3 sequence reads: CASSLAGGVDEQYF. In DNA form, the CDR3 reads TGTGCCAGCAGCTTAGCGGGGGGAGTGGACGAGCAGTACTTC. The rearrangement links TRBV7-8 to TRBJ2-5; maybe TRBD2 (6 bases). The J call may not be correct, given that the DNA end is closer to TRBJ2-7. Germline V CDR1 and CDR2: SGHVS, FQNEAQ. This CDR3 contains 14 residues.

This chain links TRBV30 with TRBJ2-4; D is ambiguous. V shed 8 bases and J shed 0 bases, with 8 bases lying between them. The length of the CDR3 is 12 residues. Germline CDR1 is GTSNPN and CDR2 is SVGIG (reference sequence). In DNA, the CDR3 is TGTGCCACCGGAGTAGCCAAAAACATTCAGTACTTC. It translates to CATGVAKNIQYF.

In nucleotides, the CDR3 is TGTGCCAGCAGTATCACAGGTAACCAAGAGACCCAGTACTTC. Translated, it gives CASSITGNQETQYF. This chain connects TRBV27 to TRBJ2-5; possible D gene TRBD1, 5 bases. The CDR3 is made up of 14 amino acids. CDR1 is MNHEY, CDR2 SMNVEV, per germline (reference sequence). The V end was cut by 5 bases, the J end by 0 bases, with 10 bases between.